One and the same sample provided the 20 T cell receptor beta chains below, sequenced in a study of T cells after yellow fever vaccination. TCRdb reprocessed the 5' RACE reads via MiXCR and lists one record per CDR3 protein. The repertoire holds 500,000 to 550,000 distinct CDR3 sequences, with roughly a fifth as singletons. The material sequenced was PBMCs, taken more than 20 days after the first yellow fever vaccination. These receptors all stem from a young man who received the YFV17D yellow fever vaccine.

This clonotype was counted many times. The chain combines TRBV5-1 with TRBJ2-5; D uncertain. The V gene's germline CDR1 is SGHRS and CDR2 YFSETQ. The V end lost 0 bases, the J end lost 5 bases, and 11 bases lay between the germline ends. CDR3 length: 14 residues. CDR3 protein: CASSLAEAWETQYF. Written as DNA, the CDR3 is TGCGCCAGCAGCTTGGCCGAGGCGTGGGAGACCCAGTACTTC.

The rearrangement uses TRBV7-2 and TRBJ1-5; D may be TRBD1 (5 bases). Germline values: CDR1 SGHTA, CDR2 FQGNSA. This CDR3 has 15 residues. V was cut by 1 base and J by 5 bases, with 12 bases left in between. DNA of the CDR3: TGTGCCAGCAGCTTAGTGGGGGGATTGGATCAGCCCCAGCATTTT. This gives the protein CASSLVGGLDQPQHF. The variable domain in full, with the rest retrieved from reference TRBV7-2 and TRBJ1-5, is GAGVSQSPSNKVTEKGKDVELRCDPISGHTALYWYRQSLGQGLEFLIYFQGNSAPDKSGLPSDRFSAERTGGSVSTLTIQRTQQEDSAVYLCASSLVGGLDQPQHFGDGTRLSIL.

This clonotype was seen a few times. The V call is TRBV3-1, the J call TRBJ2-3, with 11 bases identical to TRBD2. The CDR3 has 18 residues. Germline V gene lookup returns CDR1 LGHDT and CDR2 YNNKEL (reference sequence). V lost 1 base, J lost 2 bases, and 8 bases stayed unmatched. CDR3 residues: CASSQGGTSGPYTDTQYF. The CDR3, as DNA: TGTGCCAGCAGCCAAGGTGGGACTAGCGGACCGTACACAGATACGCAGTATTTT.

The chain combines TRBV28 with TRBJ2-3, with a possible D match to TRBD1 (5 bases). Trimming removed 6 bases at V and 0 bases at J, with 10 bases between. The CDR3 consists of 14 residues. CDR1 is MDHEN and CDR2 is SYDVKM in the germline V gene. This chain's CDR3 is CASRNRFSTDTQYF. CDR3 nucleotides: TGTGCCAGCAGAAACAGGTTCAGCACAGATACGCAGTATTTT.

V and J are TRBV9 and TRBJ2-3; D ambiguous. The CDR3 contains 15 residues. Trimming cost V 4 bases and J 0 bases, with 12 bases left between them. The V gene's germline CDR1 is SGDLS and CDR2 YYNGEE. The CDR3 region is CASSLSPRSTDTQYF. The CDR3 DNA follows: TGTGCCAGCAGCCTGAGCCCCAGGAGCACAGATACGCAGTATTTT.

J is TRBJ1-3 and V is TRBV18, with D tentatively TRBD1 (5 bases). There are 16 residues in the CDR3. The germline V gene encodes CDR1 KGHSH and CDR2 LQKENI. V dropped 4 bases and J dropped 1 base, with 14 bases sitting between them. The CDR3 DNA reads TGTGCCAGCTCACGAGAAGCCCGGACATCTGGAAACACCATATATTTT. It is translated as CASSREARTSGNTIYF.

V gene TRBV20-1 combines with J gene TRBJ1-5; D is unclear. With 4 bases removed from V and 6 bases from J, the gap between germline ends came to 22 bases. Germline CDR1 is DFQATT and CDR2 is SNEGSKA (reference sequence). This CDR3 has 16 amino acids. CDR3: CSATPEWGGIGQPQHF. DNA of the CDR3: TGCAGTGCTACCCCCGAATGGGGAGGTATTGGTCAGCCCCAGCATTTT.

The sample holds a few counts of this clonotype. The chain carries TRBV28 and TRBJ1-2; 9 bases match TRBD1. CDR1 MDHEN and CDR2 SYDVKM come from the germline V gene. The CDR3 sequence is 15 residues long. J gave up 4 bases and V 4 bases, and 7 bases lay outside the gene matches. CDR3 amino acids: CASSSPGQGSYGYTF. The CDR3 nucleotides are TGTGCCAGCAGTTCCCCGGGACAGGGAAGCTATGGCTACACCTTC.

This chain uses TRBV15 with TRBJ2-5; D remains unclear. The CDR3 has 15 amino acids. V lost 0 bases to trimming and J lost 4 bases, with 12 bases between them. CDR1 is LNHNV, CDR2 YYDKDF, per germline (reference sequence). In nucleotides, the CDR3 is TGTGCCACCAGCAGAGATAACGGACCCCGAGAGACCCAGTACTTC. It is translated as CATSRDNGPRETQYF. Full variable domain (rest looked up from reference TRBV15 and TRBJ2-5): DAMVIQNPRYQVTQFGKPVTLSCSQTLNHNVMYWYQQKSSQAPKLLFHYYDKDFNNEADTPDNFQSRRPNTSFCFLDIRSPGLGDTAMYLCATSRDNGPRETQYFGPGTRLLVL.

This clonotype was counted between two and nine times. V is TRBV7-9 and J is TRBJ2-7; no reliable D call. The CDR3 sequence is 15 residues long. Germline assignment: CDR1 SEHNR and CDR2 FQNEAQ (reference sequence). Trimming left V 1 base short and J 3 bases short, with 13 bases between. The CDR3 DNA follows: TGTGCCAGCAGCTTAGGAGATCCCAGGTTCTACGAGCAGTACGTC. Translated, it gives CASSLGDPRFYEQYV.

This rearrangement joins TRBV10-3 to TRBJ2-6; D remains unclear. The germline CDR1 and CDR2 sequences are ENHRY and SYGVKD. CDR3 length equals 15 residues. Trimming removed 10 bases at V and 1 base at J, with 14 bases between. CDR3 coding DNA: TGTGCCAGCAGACCACAGTTGTCTGGGGCCAACGTCCTGACTTTC. The encoded protein is CASRPQLSGANVLTF.

The gene calls are TRBV18 and TRBJ2-5; 10 bases are shared with TRBD1. Germline lookup yields CDR1 KGHSH and CDR2 LQKENI. With V trimmed by 3 bases and J by 2 bases, 6 bases remained unmatched. This CDR3 has 16 amino acids. For the CDR3, the DNA is TGTGCCAGCTCACCTTGGGACAGGGGATTTCAAGAGACCCAGTACTTC. Its protein is CASSPWDRGFQETQYF.

The chain employs TRBV7-8 and TRBJ1-1; D gene unclear. Germline CDR1 SGHVS, CDR2 FQNEAQ. V was clipped by 5 bases and J by 0 bases, with 16 bases between them. The CDR3 loop spans 16 amino acids. The CDR3 coding sequence is TGTGCCAGCAGCCAGAGGGCCAGGAACATGAACACTGAAGCTTTCTTT. Translation gives CASSQRARNMNTEAFF.

This clonotype was counted a few times. The rearrangement links TRBV7-9 to TRBJ1-1; no definite D call. The germline CDR1 and CDR2 sequences are SEHNR and FQNEAQ (reference sequence). Between the trimmed V and J ends, which lost 3 bases and 5 bases, there was a span of 7 bases. CDR3 length equals 12 residues. CDR3 amino acids: CASSFQGTEAFF. The CDR3 bases are TGTGCCAGCAGCTTTCAAGGAACTGAAGCTTTCTTT.

V gene TRBV12-3 or TRBV12-4 combines with J gene TRBJ2-6, with TRBD1 matching over 10 bases. Trimming took 4 bases from V and 1 from J; bases not matched to a gene: 4. The CDR3 runs 17 residues. CDR3 sequence (DNA): TGTGCCAGCAGTTGGACAGGGGGAAATTCTGGGGCCAACGTCCTGACTTTC. The encoded protein is CASSWTGGNSGANVLTF.

This clonotype was observed many times. The chain couples TRBV5-1 to TRBJ2-2; D is perhaps TRBD2 (6 bases). V gave up 3 bases and J gave up 1 base, with 10 bases separating them. Per germline, CDR1 SGHRS and CDR2 YFSETQ. The CDR3 spans 15 residues. CDR3 loop: CASSWGLLNTGELFF. For the CDR3, the DNA is TGCGCCAGCAGCTGGGGACTTTTGAACACCGGGGAGCTGTTTTTT.

This clonotype was picked up a small number of times. The chain has TRBV7-2 and TRBJ2-1; D gene ambiguous. This CDR3 has 15 residues. The germline V gene has CDR1 SGHTA and CDR2 FQGNSA. V shed 1 base and J shed 0 bases, with 7 bases lying between them. This CDR3 is CASSLGVNSYNEQFF. In nucleotides, the CDR3 is TGTGCCAGCAGCTTAGGCGTTAACTCCTACAATGAGCAGTTCTTC.

The sample holds many counts of this clonotype. This rearrangement joins TRBV12-3 or TRBV12-4 to TRBJ2-1, with D maybe TRBD2 (6 bases). The CDR3 loop spans 15 amino acids. Deletions cut 5 bases from V and 8 bases from J, with 19 bases between. CDR3 bases: TGTGCCAGCAGTACTCCTGGCGGGGCGAGGGATGAGCAGTTCTTC. Residues: CASSTPGGARDEQFF.

The chain carries TRBV7-8 and TRBJ2-3; the match to TRBD2 covers 12 bases. With 1 base clipped from V and 0 bases from J, the junction kept 20 bases outside the gene matches. CDR3 length equals 23 residues. Germline assignment: CDR1 SGHVS and CDR2 FQNEAQ. The CDR3 DNA follows: TGTGCCAGCAGCTTAGTATTGGGGGGACCTACTAGCGGGGGGCCGGGTAGCACAGATACGCAGTATTTT. Translation gives CASSLVLGGPTSGGPGSTDTQYF.

V is TRBV5-4 and J is TRBJ2-1; 9 bases are a match to TRBD1. Germline assignment: CDR1 SGHNT and CDR2 YYREEE (reference sequence). The CDR3 runs to 17 residues. Unmatched junction bases numbered 14, after V lost 3 bases and J lost 7 bases. The CDR3 DNA is TGTGCCAGCAGCTCGGGAACAGGGGGCCGGTTCGGGAATGAGCAGTTCTTC. Translating gives CASSSGTGGRFGNEQFF. Using reference TRBV5-4 and TRBJ2-1 for the parts outside the CDR3, the full variable domain is ETGVTQSPTHLIKTRGQQVTLRCSSQSGHNTVSWYQQALGQGPQFIFQYYREEENGRGNFPPRFSGLQFPNYSSELNVNALELDDSALYLCASSSGTGGRFGNEQFFGPGTRLTVL.